A selection of T cell receptor beta chains follows, all from one sample in a study of CD8 T cells in ankylosing spondylitis. TCRdb independently ran MiXCR on the 5' RACE reads; one entry per CDR3 protein. The data hold some 840,000 distinct CDR3 sequences, with over 9.5% observed a single time. Sample: blood, either unsorted or a sorted T cell fraction (not recorded which). These receptors were taken from a male donor with ankylosing spondylitis. The CDR3 runs from the conserved cysteine through the conserved F or W. Fields, in order: J gene, clone size, V gene, D gene, CDR3 DNA, CDR3 protein. The D gene is left open where the match is weak. Expanded clones get a size class; other rows say once, few or many, or leave the size out.

j_call: TRBJ2-3
clone_size: few
v_call: TRBV24-1
d_call: -
cdr3_nt: TGTGCCACCAGTGATTCAAGAAGCGGTAGCACAGATACGCAGTATTTT
cdr3_aa: CATSDSRSGSTDTQYF

j_call: TRBJ1-3
clone_size: -
v_call: TRBV29-1
d_call: -
cdr3_nt: TGCAGCGTTGCCCCCCGGACGGCCGGTGTTAACACCATATATTTT
cdr3_aa: CSVAPRTAGVNTIYF

j_call: TRBJ2-5
clone_size: many
v_call: TRBV7-9
d_call: -
cdr3_nt: TGTGCCAGCACTAATCGGGGTCAAATTAGAGAGACCCAGTACTTC
cdr3_aa: CASTNRGQIRETQYF

j_call: TRBJ2-4
clone_size: -
v_call: TRBV20-1
d_call: -
cdr3_nt: TGCAGTGCTCTTCGACCGGGGCTCGGTGACATTCAGTACTTC
cdr3_aa: CSALRPGLGDIQYF

j_call: TRBJ1-6
clone_size: many
v_call: TRBV12-3/TRBV12-4
d_call: -
cdr3_nt: TGTGCCAGCAGTTTAGAGGGGAATAATTCACCCCTCCACTTT
cdr3_aa: CASSLEGNNSPLHF

j_call: TRBJ1-4
clone_size: -
v_call: TRBV7-2
d_call: -
cdr3_nt: TGTGCCAGCAACTTAGGGGCGAGTAATGAAAAACTGTTTTTT
cdr3_aa: CASNLGASNEKLFF

j_call: TRBJ2-5
clone_size: few
v_call: TRBV6-2/TRBV6-3
d_call: -
cdr3_nt: TGTGCCAGCAGTTACTCGAGCTGGACCCAGTACTTC
cdr3_aa: CASSYSSWTQYF

j_call: TRBJ2-4
clone_size: many
v_call: TRBV28
d_call: -
cdr3_nt: TGTGCCAGCAGTCCCCGGACAGAGGAAAACATTCAGTACTTC
cdr3_aa: CASSPRTEENIQYF

j_call: TRBJ2-7
clone_size: many
v_call: TRBV6-5
d_call: -
cdr3_nt: TGTGCCAGCAGCCCCCTACGTGGCGAGCAGTACTTC
cdr3_aa: CASSPLRGEQYF

j_call: TRBJ2-3
clone_size: few
v_call: TRBV11-1
d_call: TRBD2
cdr3_nt: TGTGCCAGCAGCTTAGGGACTAGCGGTCTTAGCACAGATACGCAGTATTTT
cdr3_aa: CASSLGTSGLSTDTQYF

j_call: TRBJ1-2
clone_size: -
v_call: TRBV5-1
d_call: -
cdr3_nt: TGCGCCAGCAGCTCGGGGGGAACAGAACACTATGGCTACACCTTC
cdr3_aa: CASSSGGTEHYGYTF

j_call: TRBJ1-2
clone_size: few
v_call: TRBV24-1
d_call: TRBD1
cdr3_nt: TGTGCCACCAGTGAGTCCGGGACAGGATACTATGGCTACACCTTC
cdr3_aa: CATSESGTGYYGYTF

j_call: TRBJ1-4
clone_size: few
v_call: TRBV9
d_call: -
cdr3_nt: TGTGCCAGCAGCCCGCAGGGCGATTCCTTAAAACTGTTTTTT
cdr3_aa: CASSPQGDSLKLFF

j_call: TRBJ2-3
clone_size: -
v_call: TRBV7-9
d_call: -
cdr3_nt: TGTGCCAGCAGCTTAGTACGGGTTAGCACAGATACGCAGTATTTT
cdr3_aa: CASSLVRVSTDTQYF

j_call: TRBJ2-7
clone_size: few
v_call: TRBV7-8
d_call: -
cdr3_nt: TGTGCCAGCAGCTTAAGGTACCAAGAGCAGTACTTC
cdr3_aa: CASSLRYQEQYF

j_call: TRBJ2-5
clone_size: many
v_call: TRBV7-2
d_call: TRBD2
cdr3_nt: TGTGCCAGCAGCTTAGCACTAGCGGGATGGGAGACCCAGTACTTC
cdr3_aa: CASSLALAGWETQYF

j_call: TRBJ2-1
clone_size: many
v_call: TRBV5-1
d_call: TRBD2
cdr3_nt: TGCGCCAGCAGCTTGAGCGGGGGTCGGTTCTTC
cdr3_aa: CASSLSGGRFF

j_call: TRBJ2-5
clone_size: -
v_call: TRBV5-1
d_call: TRBD2
cdr3_nt: TGCGCCAGCAGCTTGGCTAGCGGGAGGGCCTTCTGGGAGACCCAGTACTTC
cdr3_aa: CASSLASGRAFWETQYF

j_call: TRBJ2-2
clone_size: -
v_call: TRBV29-1
d_call: -
cdr3_nt: TGCAGCGTTAGGACTTCCTGGACCGGGGAGCTGTTTTTT
cdr3_aa: CSVRTSWTGELFF

j_call: TRBJ1-1
clone_size: few
v_call: TRBV5-6
d_call: -
cdr3_nt: TGTGCCAGCATAAGGGGAGGGCAAGGGACTGAAGCTTTCTTT
cdr3_aa: CASIRGGQGTEAFF

j_call: TRBJ2-7
clone_size: few
v_call: TRBV28
d_call: -
cdr3_nt: TGTGCCAGCAGTGCCCCAGACTACGAGCAGTACTTC
cdr3_aa: CASSAPDYEQYF

j_call: TRBJ2-1
clone_size: few
v_call: TRBV5-6
d_call: -
cdr3_nt: TGTGCCAGCAGCTCCAAACGGCGGAGAGAGCAGTTCTTC
cdr3_aa: CASSSKRRREQFF

j_call: TRBJ2-5
clone_size: few
v_call: TRBV20-1
d_call: -
cdr3_nt: TGCAGTGCTAGCTTCCCAGCAGGGGTCCAGGGGACCCAGTACTTC
cdr3_aa: CSASFPAGVQGTQYF

j_call: TRBJ1-5
clone_size: few
v_call: TRBV6-1
d_call: -
cdr3_nt: TGTGCCAGCAGTGAACCCCCGTTTAGCAATCAGCCCCAGCATTTT
cdr3_aa: CASSEPPFSNQPQHF

j_call: TRBJ2-1
clone_size: few
v_call: TRBV10-2
d_call: TRBD2
cdr3_nt: TGCGCCAGCAGTGACTTCACTAGCGGGCAAGAGCATGAGCAGTTCTTC
cdr3_aa: CASSDFTSGQEHEQFF

j_call: TRBJ1-5
clone_size: many
v_call: TRBV5-1
d_call: -
cdr3_nt: TGCGCCAGCAGCCCTACGACAGGAGATCAGCCCCAGCATTTT
cdr3_aa: CASSPTTGDQPQHF

j_call: TRBJ2-3
clone_size: -
v_call: TRBV6-1
d_call: TRBD2
cdr3_nt: TGTGCCAGCAGTACGATGGGACTAGCGGGAGGATTCACAGATACGCAGTATTTT
cdr3_aa: CASSTMGLAGGFTDTQYF

j_call: TRBJ1-2
clone_size: many
v_call: TRBV20-1
d_call: -
cdr3_nt: TGCAGTGCTAGAGATCGGGGGGAGCGGGGCTACACCTTC
cdr3_aa: CSARDRGERGYTF

j_call: TRBJ1-2
clone_size: -
v_call: TRBV5-6
d_call: TRBD1
cdr3_nt: TGTGCCAGCAGCTTGGCCGAGGGACAGGTTAACTATGGCTACACCTTC
cdr3_aa: CASSLAEGQVNYGYTF

j_call: TRBJ2-7
clone_size: -
v_call: TRBV28
d_call: -
cdr3_nt: TGTGCCAGCAGTCCCCCTTGGGCGTCCTACGAGCAGTACTTC
cdr3_aa: CASSPPWASYEQYF